One and the same sample provided the 32 T cell receptor beta chains below, sequenced in a study of breast tumors, draining lymph nodes, adjacent tissues. TCRdb called the multiplex PCR reads again in MiXCR, with one record for every CDR3 protein. This table holds 200,000 to 300,000 distinct CDR3 sequences, 30% found once. Breast cancer patients provided tissue from their axillary draining lymph nodes. Sequencing was done on a sample of axillary lymph node tissue. These receptors were collected from a female donor with breast cancer. Some clones in this sample may be carry-over from other donors' samples.

This clonotype came up many times. The chain recombines TRBV7-2 with TRBJ1-2; TRBD1 aligns across 9 bases. The V and J ends lost 1 base and 2 bases, in that order; junction bases with no gene match: 5. The length of the CDR3 is 16 residues. Germline V gene lookup returns CDR1 SGHTA and CDR2 FQGNSA. The CDR3 DNA reads as TGTGCCAGCAGCTTAGACGGGACAGGGATCAACTATGGCTACACCTTC. Translated: CASSLDGTGINYGYTF.

There are many counts of this clonotype. The chain recombines TRBV6-5 with TRBJ1-6, with D possibly matching TRBD1 (5 bases). Trimming cost V 0 bases and J 0 bases, with 12 bases left between them. The CDR3 is 18 amino acids. Looked up from germline, CDR1 is MNHEY and CDR2 is SVGAGI. The CDR3, as DNA: TGTGCCAGCAGTTACTCGATCGCAGGGAGCTCCTATAATTCACCCCTCCACTTT. This translates into CASSYSIAGSSYNSPLHF.

Many counts were recorded for this clonotype. The chain combines TRBV5-8 with TRBJ1-4; D possibly corresponds to TRBD1 (5 bases). The V gene lost 3 bases and the J gene lost 8 bases, with 14 bases spanning the gap. CDR3 length: 14 amino acids. Germline V gene sequence: CDR1 SGHTS, CDR2 YDEGEE. The CDR3 nucleotides are TGTGCCAGCAGCTCCGGGCAGGGAGGGGAAAAACTGTTTTTT. Residues: CASSSGQGGEKLFF.

The chain has TRBV30 and TRBJ1-3; D is uncertain. Germline V gene sequence: CDR1 GTSNPN, CDR2 SVGIG (reference sequence). The V end was cut by 0 bases, the J end by 0 bases, with 9 bases between. The CDR3 loop spans 15 amino acids. CDR3 loop: CAWSVAVGSGNTIYF. Here the CDR3 DNA reads TGTGCCTGGAGTGTAGCGGTGGGCTCTGGAAACACCATATATTTT.

There are a few counts of this clonotype. The rearrangement links TRBV9 to TRBJ1-1, with TRBD1 identical over 7 bases. V dropped 3 bases and J dropped 4; count of bases not matched to a gene: 0. Germline CDR1 is SGDLS and CDR2 is YYNGEE. The CDR3 contains 12 residues. The CDR3 nucleotides read TGTGCCAGCAGCGGACAGGGCACTGAAGCTTTCTTT. Its translation: CASSGQGTEAFF.

In its sample, this clonotype was seen many times. This rearrangement joins TRBV12-3 or TRBV12-4 to TRBJ2-3; 8 bases align to TRBD2. This CDR3 comprises 16 residues. The V segment lost 7 bases and the J segment 4 bases; nucleotides outside the gene matches: 13. The CDR3 DNA is TGTGCCAGCACCAAAGGACTAGCCTTCGGAGCAGATACGCAGTATTTT. This codes for CASTKGLAFGADTQYF.

The chain employs TRBV10-3 and TRBJ2-5; weak D call: TRBD2 (6 bases). Per germline, CDR1 ENHRY and CDR2 SYGVKD. V was cut by 11 bases and J by 4 bases, with 14 bases left in between. This CDR3 region has 12 residues. The DNA for the CDR3 is TGTGCCGTCGTAGGCGGGACAGAGACCCAGTACTTC. The encoded protein is CAVVGGTETQYF.

The chain joins TRBV6-1 to TRBJ2-1; 8 bases agree with TRBD2. Germline-derived CDR1 and CDR2 are MNHNS and SASEGT. Trimming at V came to 0 bases and at J to 6 bases, leaving 7 bases not matched to a gene. The CDR3 is made up of 16 amino acids. The CDR3 sequence: CASSEAQLAGSNEQFF. The CDR3 bases are TGTGCCAGCAGTGAAGCGCAGCTAGCGGGTTCCAATGAGCAGTTCTTC.

On this clonotype: This may arise from a read error, as a much more abundant clone is one base away. The chain employs TRBV9 and TRBJ2-7; D is perhaps TRBD1 (6 bases). Germline CDR1 is SGDLS and CDR2 is YYNGEE. This CDR3 is 13 amino acids long. CDR3 nucleotide sequence: TGTGCCAGCAACGCTCAGGGGTTATACGAGCAGTGCTTC. This translates into CASNAQGLYEQCF.

This chain uses TRBV19 with TRBJ1-2, with D possibly TRBD1 on 5 matching bases. Germline loops: CDR1 LNHDA, CDR2 SQIVND (reference sequence). Trimming took off 3 bases at V and 4 bases at J, with 9 bases between the two ends. The CDR3 contains 13 residues. For the CDR3, the DNA is TGTGCCAGTAGTATGGGCCAGGGCTATGGCTACACCTTC. It codes for CASSMGQGYGYTF.

This clonotype has at least ten counts. The CDR3 does not end in the conserved phenylalanine or tryptophan, so this is likely a read error. The limits of the CDR3 on the DNA are not certain, so only TCRdb's listed CDR3 is given. The rearrangement uses TRBV20-1 and TRBJ2-1. Germline V lookup: CDR1 DFQATT, CDR2 SNEGSKA (reference sequence). The CDR3 sequence runs 11 residues, both termini included. CDR3 region: CSARATASYFN.

This clonotype was detected many times. The V call is TRBV20-1, the J call TRBJ2-3; TRBD2 is a possible D gene (6 bases). V dropped 7 bases and J dropped 2 bases, with 13 bases sitting between them. The length of the CDR3 is 13 residues. Germline V gene sequence: CDR1 DFQATT, CDR2 SNEGSKA (reference sequence). Written as DNA, the CDR3 is TGCAGTGTTCCGCGGGATAACACAGATACGCAGTATTTT. It is translated as CSVPRDNTDTQYF.

This clonotype was detected ten times or more. This chain links TRBV27 with TRBJ2-7; D is possibly TRBD2 (6 bases). The CDR3 is made up of 13 amino acids. From germline, CDR1 is MNHEY and CDR2 SMNVEV (reference sequence). V was pared by 6 bases and J by 1 base, with 10 bases between. The CDR3 sequence is CASSFRGSYEQYF. The CDR3 DNA is TGTGCCAGCAGCTTTCGGGGGTCCTACGAGCAGTACTTC.

This clonotype was counted between two and nine times. This chain uses TRBV9 with TRBJ2-2; 10 nucleotides line up with TRBD2. The CDR3 has 19 residues. Germline trimming cut 3 bases from V and 6 bases from J; bases unmatched to any gene: 17. Germline V gene data show CDR1 as SGDLS and CDR2 as YYNGEE. CDR3 amino acids: CASSGPRDNLAGAAGELFF. Written as DNA, the CDR3 is TGTGCCAGCAGCGGTCCCCGGGACAACCTAGCGGGAGCCGCCGGGGAGCTGTTTTTT.

To note about this clonotype: At one end, the junction sequence differs from germline, possibly due to a read error. CDR3 sequence (DNA): TGTGCCAGCTGCTTAGAAGGTCAGGGTTGGGACAAAAACATTCAGTACTTC. Residues: CASCLEGQGWDKNIQYF. The rearrangement uses TRBV7-8 and TRBJ2-4, with a tentative D call TRBD1 (5 bases). The germline CDR1 and CDR2 sequences are SGHVS and FQNEAQ. The CDR3 runs to 17 residues. Using reference TRBV7-8 and TRBJ2-4 for the parts outside the CDR3, the full variable domain is GAGVSQSPRYKVAKRGQDVALRCDPISGHVSLFWYQQALGQGPEFLTYFQNEAQLDKSGLPSDRFFAERPEGSVSTLKIQRTQQEDSAVYLCASCLEGQGWDKNIQYFGAGTRLSVL.

This clonotype was seen a handful of times. With a much larger clone just one base away, this may be a read error. The rearrangement links TRBV11-2 to TRBJ2-2, with 9 bases matching TRBD1. The V and J ends lost 3 bases and 4 bases, in that order; junction bases with no gene match: 3. The germline CDR1 and CDR2 sequences are SGHAT and FQNNGV. The CDR3 is 15 residues long. The CDR3 is CASSFTGGATGELFF. Here the CDR3 DNA reads TGTGCCAGCAGCTTCACAGGGGGCGCCACCGGGGAGCTGTTTTTT. Full variable domain (remainder filled in from reference TRBV11-2 and TRBJ2-2): EAGVAQSPRYKIIEKRQSVAFWCNPISGHATLYWYQQILGQGPKLLIQFQNNGVVDDSQLPKDRFSAERLKGVDSTLKIQPAKLEDSAVYLCASSFTGGATGELFFGEGSRLTVL.

This clonotype showed up many times. The chain has TRBV11-1 and TRBJ2-5, with D tentatively TRBD2 (5 bases). The germline CDR1 and CDR2 sequences are SGHAT and FQDESV (reference sequence). The CDR3 covers 18 residues. Trimming cost V 5 bases and J 1 base, with 23 bases left between them. The CDR3 region is CASSPYPRVSGSQETQYF. CDR3 sequence (DNA): TGTGCCAGCAGCCCATACCCGCGGGTGAGCGGTAGCCAAGAGACCCAGTACTTC.

Ten or more counts support this clonotype. This chain connects TRBV19 to TRBJ1-5, with a tentative D call TRBD1 (6 bases). V was trimmed by 1 base and J by 2 bases, leaving 12 bases between them. Per germline, CDR1 LNHDA and CDR2 SQIVND (reference sequence). CDR3 length: 16 amino acids. In DNA, the CDR3 is TGTGCCAGTAGTATAGGGAGGGGGGGGGGCAATCAGCCCCAGCATTTT. Translation gives CASSIGRGGGNQPQHF.

A single count supports this clonotype. V gene TRBV28 combines with J gene TRBJ1-5; D is unresolved. The V gene lost 5 bases and the J gene lost 3 bases, with 17 bases spanning the gap. This CDR3 is built from 16 residues. Germline CDR1 MDHEN, CDR2 SYDVKM. The CDR3 sequence is CASSPKRVIANQPQHF. CDR3 sequence (DNA): TGTGCCAGCAGTCCCAAGAGGGTCATAGCCAATCAGCCCCAGCATTTT. Based on the CDR3 plus reference TRBV28 and TRBJ1-5, the full variable domain is DVKVTQSSRYLVKRTGEKVFLECVQDMDHENMFWYRQDPGLGLRLIYFSYDVKMKEKGDIPEGYSVSREKKERFSLILESASTNQTSMYLCASSPKRVIANQPQHFGDGTRLSIL.

Note on this clonotype: A much larger clone lies a single base off, so this may be a read error. The rearrangement uses TRBV5-1 and TRBJ2-1; tentative D call: TRBD1 (5 bases). V gave up 4 bases and J gave up 8 bases, with 13 bases separating them. The germline gives CDR1 SGHRS, CDR2 YFSETQ. The length of the CDR3 is 13 residues. The CDR3 DNA follows: TGCGCCAGCAGCATTTGCAGGGTCGATGAGCAGTTCTTC. Encoded protein: CASSICRVDEQFF.

The chain links TRBV29-1 to TRBJ2-1; possibly TRBD1 for D (5 bases). Germline V CDR1 and CDR2: SQVTM, ANQGSEA. V lost 4 bases and J lost 0, with 10 bases in between. This CDR3 region has 14 residues. CDR3 loop: CSVGQPSSYNEQFF. The CDR3 bases are TGCAGCGTTGGACAGCCGAGCTCCTACAATGAGCAGTTCTTC.

This clonotype was seen at least ten times. The chain links TRBV6-1 to TRBJ1-3; maybe TRBD1 (5 bases). V lost 3 bases to trimming and J lost 6 bases, with 12 bases between them. There are 14 residues in the CDR3. Germline V gives CDR1 MNHNS, CDR2 SASEGT. CDR3 coding DNA: TGTGCCAGCAGTGACCGGGGGTTGGTAAACACCATATATTTT. Protein: CASSDRGLVNTIYF.

The rearrangement joins TRBV7-9 to TRBJ2-2; D is unclear. The CDR3 is made up of 17 amino acids. V was pared by 4 bases and J by 6 bases, with 21 bases between. The germline gives CDR1 SEHNR, CDR2 FQNEAQ (reference sequence). For the CDR3, the DNA is TGTGCCAGCAGCTCCCCCTGTGTGGTGGATAGTGCCGGGGAGCTGTTTTTT. Its protein product is CASSSPCVVDSAGELFF.

This clonotype was counted between two and nine times. A much larger clone differs from this one at a single base, so this may be a read error. The CDR3 loop reads CASGHRTGTMGSPLHF. The CDR3 bases are TGTGCCAGCGGCCACCGGACCGGGACAATGGGGTCACCCCTCCACTTT. The chain recombines TRBV14 with TRBJ1-6; tentatively, D is TRBD1 (6 bases). The germline V gene encodes CDR1 SGHDN and CDR2 FVKESK. CDR3 size: 16 residues.

This clonotype occurred many times. In nucleotides, the CDR3 is TGTGCCAGCAGCTTAGAGGCGGGGACCTACTACGAGCAGTACTTC. The encoded protein is CASSLEAGTYYEQYF. The chain links TRBV11-2 to TRBJ2-7, with a tentative D call TRBD2 (6 bases). CDR1 is SGHAT, CDR2 FQNNGV, per germline. CDR3 length: 15 amino acids. Between the trimmed V and J ends, which lost 0 bases and 3 bases, there was a span of 12 bases.

This clonotype was picked up many times. This chain links TRBV6-5 with TRBJ2-5, with 7 bases identical to TRBD1. The CDR3 has 16 residues. The V gene end was trimmed by 5 bases and the J gene end by 5 bases; junction bases not matched to a gene: 14. Germline V gene lookup returns CDR1 MNHEY and CDR2 SVGAGI. Here the CDR3 reads CASSPTPQGLRETQYF. The DNA of the CDR3 is TGTGCCAGCAGTCCAACCCCACAGGGGCTTAGGGAGACCCAGTACTTC.

This clonotype appeared a few times. This chain joins TRBV11-2 and TRBJ2-5; 8 nucleotides line up with TRBD2. The germline CDR1 and CDR2 sequences are SGHAT and FQNNGV. CDR3 size: 16 residues. After removal of 5 bases from V and 5 bases from J, the junction contained 13 bases not matched to a gene. The chain's CDR3 is CASSPPAGAPWETQYF. The CDR3 DNA is TGTGCCAGCAGCCCCCCAGCGGGAGCGCCGTGGGAGACCCAGTACTTC.

On this clonotype itself: This could be a read error, since a much larger clone is one nucleotide away. The rearrangement uses TRBV5-4 and TRBJ1-3, with D unresolved. The CDR3 length is 14 residues. Germline V gene sequence: CDR1 SGHNT, CDR2 YYREEE (reference sequence). The CDR3 here is CANSLGVAGNTIYF. CDR3 bases: TGTGCCAACAGCTTGGGCGTCGCTGGAAACACCATATATTTT.

This CDR3 reads CASSLGGRPYNEQFF. DNA for the CDR3: TGTGCCAGCAGCTTGGGCGGGAGGCCCTACAATGAGCAGTTCTTC. The J gene is TRBJ2-1, the V gene TRBV5-8, with 8 positions matching TRBD2. The CDR3 runs 15 residues. Germline loops: CDR1 SGHTS, CDR2 YDEGEE. Trimming removed 0 bases from V and 2 bases from J; junction bases left unmatched: 1.

This clonotype has at least ten counts. J is TRBJ2-3 and V is TRBV10-1; D is unclear. The germline V gene encodes CDR1 WNHNN and CDR2 SYGVQD (reference sequence). V was pared by 7 bases and J by 7 bases, with 15 bases between. The CDR3 loop spans 13 amino acids. The CDR3 sequence: CASTPLGSNTQYF. In DNA, the CDR3 is TGCGCCAGCACCCCACTGGGAAGCAATACGCAGTATTTT.

This clonotype was counted only a few times. A much larger clone is a single base away; this may be a read error. As the CDR3 is not closed by the conserved phenylalanine or tryptophan, this likely results from a read error. V and J are TRBV9 and TRBJ2-1; D uncertain. This CDR3 contains 14 residues. CDR1 is SGDLS, CDR2 YYNGEE, per germline. Trimming removed 0 bases at V and 7 bases at J, with 11 bases between. CDR3 sequence: CASSVGSLGNEQFL. In DNA, the CDR3 is TGTGCCAGCAGCGTAGGTAGCCTGGGTAATGAGCAGTTCCTC.

This clonotype was recorded at least ten times. The chain carries TRBV5-8 and TRBJ2-3; 9 positions match TRBD1. The germline V gene encodes CDR1 SGHTS and CDR2 YDEGEE. With 9 bases clipped from V and 2 bases from J, the junction kept 10 bases outside the gene matches. This CDR3 is 15 amino acids long. The CDR3 coding sequence is TGTGCCACTCAACTGGACAGGGGCCACACAGATACGCAGTATTTT. This gives the protein CATQLDRGHTDTQYF.